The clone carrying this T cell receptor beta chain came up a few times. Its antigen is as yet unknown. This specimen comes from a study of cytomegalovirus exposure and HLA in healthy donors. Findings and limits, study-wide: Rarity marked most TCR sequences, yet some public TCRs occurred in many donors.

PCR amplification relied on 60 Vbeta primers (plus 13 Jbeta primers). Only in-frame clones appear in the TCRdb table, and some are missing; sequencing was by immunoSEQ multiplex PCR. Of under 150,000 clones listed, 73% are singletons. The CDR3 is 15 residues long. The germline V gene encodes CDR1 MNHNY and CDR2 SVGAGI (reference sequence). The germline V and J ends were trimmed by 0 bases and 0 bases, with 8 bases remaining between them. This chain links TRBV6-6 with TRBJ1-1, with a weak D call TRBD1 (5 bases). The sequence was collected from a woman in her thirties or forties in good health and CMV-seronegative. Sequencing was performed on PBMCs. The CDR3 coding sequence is TGTGCCAGCAGTTACTCTAACAGGCTGAACACTGAAGCTTTCTTT. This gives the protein CASSYSNRLNTEAFF.